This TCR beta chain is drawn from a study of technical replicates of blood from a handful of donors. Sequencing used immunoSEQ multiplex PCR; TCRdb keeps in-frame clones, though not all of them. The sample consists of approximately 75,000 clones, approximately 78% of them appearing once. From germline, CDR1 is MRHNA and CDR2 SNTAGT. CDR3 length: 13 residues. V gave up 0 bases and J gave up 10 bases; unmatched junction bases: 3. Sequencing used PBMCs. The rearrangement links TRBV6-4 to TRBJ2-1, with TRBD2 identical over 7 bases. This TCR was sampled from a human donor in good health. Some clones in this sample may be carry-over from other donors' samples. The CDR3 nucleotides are TGTGCCAGCAGTGACTCGGGGCGGGAGGAGCAGTTCTTC. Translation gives CASSDSGREEQFF.